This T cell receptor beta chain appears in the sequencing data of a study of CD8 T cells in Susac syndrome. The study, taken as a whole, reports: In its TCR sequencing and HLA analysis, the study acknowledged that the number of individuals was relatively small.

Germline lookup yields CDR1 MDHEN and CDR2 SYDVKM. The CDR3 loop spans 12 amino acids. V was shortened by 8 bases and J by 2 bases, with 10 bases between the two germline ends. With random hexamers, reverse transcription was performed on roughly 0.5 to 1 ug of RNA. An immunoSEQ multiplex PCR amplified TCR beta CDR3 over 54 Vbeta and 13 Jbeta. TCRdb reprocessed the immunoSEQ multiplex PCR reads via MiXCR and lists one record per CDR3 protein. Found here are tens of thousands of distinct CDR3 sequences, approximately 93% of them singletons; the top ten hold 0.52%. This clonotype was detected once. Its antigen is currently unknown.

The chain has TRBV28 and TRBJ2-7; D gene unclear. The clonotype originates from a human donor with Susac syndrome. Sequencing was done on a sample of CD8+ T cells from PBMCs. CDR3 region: CASGTVPYEQYF. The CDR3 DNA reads TGTGCCAGCGGAACAGTTCCCTACGAGCAGTACTTC.